This is a list of T cell receptor beta chains from one sample in a study of early T cells in non-severe SARS-CoV-2 infection. TCRdb fed the 5' RACE reads into MiXCR, producing one record per CDR3 protein. Of tens of thousands of distinct CDR3 sequences in the sample, 7.5% to 9.5% were seen once. The starting material was whole blood, obtained at baseline. These receptors all stem from an adult who was a healthcare worker with PCR-confirmed SARS-CoV-2 infection or an uninfected control (not recorded which). Both conserved end residues are part of each CDR3. The order of the fields is J gene, D gene, clone size, V gene, CDR3 protein, CDR3 DNA. A D gene is named only where the DNA matches it firmly. The listing skips clone size in some rows; elsewhere it reads once, few, many or a size class.

TRBJ2-3	TRBD1	few	TRBV19	CASSPPGWDRDTDTQYF	TGTGCCAGTAGCCCCCCTGGTTGGGACAGGGACACAGATACGCAGTATTTT
TRBJ1-6	TRBD1	-	TRBV19	CASSGDRGQSPLHF	TGTGCCAGTAGTGGGGACAGGGGCCAATCACCCCTCCACTTT
TRBJ2-7	-	few	TRBV7-9	CASRGTGTEQYF	TGTGCCAGCAGAGGTACAGGGACCGAGCAGTACTTC
TRBJ2-2	-	many	TRBV4-1	CASSQGATTREGELFF	TGCGCCAGCAGCCAAGGGGCAACAACCCGGGAAGGGGAGCTGTTTTTT
TRBJ2-6	-	many	TRBV13	CASRSRRAGANVLTF	TGTGCCAGCCGCAGCCGCCGGGCGGGGGCCAACGTCCTGACTTTC
TRBJ2-3	TRBD2	-	TRBV12-3/TRBV12-4	CASSEGSSGGPYTDTQYF	TGTGCCAGCAGCGAGGGATCTAGCGGGGGGCCTTACACAGATACGCAGTATTTT
TRBJ2-7	TRBD2	many	TRBV7-8	CASSAGGLAGVYEQYF	TGTGCCAGCAGCGCAGGGGGACTAGCGGGAGTTTACGAGCAGTACTTC
TRBJ2-5	-	few	TRBV29-1	CSVIRGLGLGETQYF	TGCAGCGTTATCAGGGGATTGGGCTTGGGGGAGACCCAGTACTTC
TRBJ2-7	TRBD1	-	TRBV6-1	CASRSGTGLSYEQYF	TGTGCCAGCAGATCCGGGACAGGGTTGTCCTACGAGCAGTACTTC
TRBJ1-2	-	few	TRBV29-1	CSVVDRGYTF	TGCAGCGTCGTCGACAGAGGCTACACCTTC
TRBJ2-3	TRBD2	-	TRBV12-3/TRBV12-4	CASSLGLAGEPDTQYF	TGTGCCAGCAGTCTGGGACTAGCGGGAGAACCAGATACGCAGTATTTT
TRBJ1-1	-	few	TRBV10-3	CAISEAYRDVGTEAFF	TGTGCCATCAGTGAGGCTTACCGGGACGTAGGGACTGAAGCTTTCTTT
TRBJ1-2	-	-	TRBV5-1	CASSKGPTGSYGYTF	TGCGCCAGCAGCAAAGGTCCCACAGGTTCCTATGGCTACACCTTC
TRBJ1-6	-	-	TRBV30	CAWTPGPYNSPLHF	TGTGCCTGGACTCCGGGACCTTATAATTCACCCCTCCACTTT
TRBJ1-1	-	-	TRBV11-3	CASSLWKDTEAFF	TGTGCCAGCAGCCTGTGGAAGGACACTGAAGCTTTCTTT
TRBJ2-1	-	-	TRBV27	CASSSPVAAYNEQFF	TGTGCCAGCAGTTCCCCCGTCGCGGCCTACAATGAGCAGTTCTTC